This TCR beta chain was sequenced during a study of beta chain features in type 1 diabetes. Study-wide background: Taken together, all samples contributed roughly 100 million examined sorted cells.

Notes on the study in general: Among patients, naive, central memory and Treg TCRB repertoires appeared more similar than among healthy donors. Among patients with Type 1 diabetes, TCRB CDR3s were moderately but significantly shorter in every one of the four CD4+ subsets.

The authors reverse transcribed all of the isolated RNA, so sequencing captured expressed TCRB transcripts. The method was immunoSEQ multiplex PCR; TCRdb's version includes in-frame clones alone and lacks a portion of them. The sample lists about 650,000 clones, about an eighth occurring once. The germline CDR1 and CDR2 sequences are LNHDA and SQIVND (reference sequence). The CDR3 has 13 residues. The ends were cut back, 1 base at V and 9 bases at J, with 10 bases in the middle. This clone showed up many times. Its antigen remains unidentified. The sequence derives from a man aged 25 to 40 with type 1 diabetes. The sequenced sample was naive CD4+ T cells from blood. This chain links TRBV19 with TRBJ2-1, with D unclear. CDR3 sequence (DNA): TGTGCCAGTAGTATAGTCGGAGAGAGTGAGCAGTTCTTC. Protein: CASSIVGESEQFF.